Included here is one T cell receptor (beta chain) sequence, with context. The target antigen is unknown. V gave up 1 base and J gave up 2 bases, with 14 bases separating them. Germline V lookup: CDR1 DFQATT, CDR2 SNEGSKA (reference sequence). The CDR3 spans 15 residues. The authors produced TCR alpha and TCR beta cDNA libraries with sample barcodes and UMIs by 5'RACE using constant-segment primers. A single record per CDR3 protein comes from TCRdb applying MiXCR to the 5' RACE reads. The sample contains 250,000 or so distinct CDR3 sequences, more than 15% of which appear only once. The source of the sample is a study of T-cell memory formation after mild COVID-19. Whole-study context: TCR clusters were mostly donor specific.

Study-wide points: Several responding clones turned up in pre-infection memory, indicating that cross-reactive memory may have taken part. Proof of SARS-CoV-2 specificity was absent for the second-wave clones that crested on day 37.

This receptor was obtained from a man aged 18 to 30 who had mild COVID-19 (a few samples of this study predate the infection). Cell type and time point are not known. The chain carries TRBV20-1 and TRBJ1-1, with D possibly TRBD1 on 6 matching bases. Sequencing was carried out using PBMCs or a T cell subset sorted from them (not recorded which). The CDR3 region has the DNA TGCAGTGCTAGAGGTGGGGCAGGGACAAACACTGAAGCTTTCTTT. As protein: CSARGGAGTNTEAFF.